These 10 T cell receptor beta chains originate from one sample sequenced in a study of shared clonotypes between healthy human individuals. Repertoires were generated with immunoSEQ multiplex PCR, while TCRdb's copy carries only in-frame clones and drops some. The sample shows over a million clones, roughly 96% of them seen only once. The sequenced material came from naive CD4+ T cells sorted from blood. Subset in this sample: CD45RA+ positively selected. All receptors derive from a young man in good health.

The chain combines TRBV7-6 with TRBJ1-3, with no clear D. The CDR3 covers 14 residues. Germline V gene sequence: CDR1 SGHVS, CDR2 FNYEAQ. The V end lost 0 bases, the J end lost 3 bases, and 6 bases lay between the germline ends. CDR3 sequence: CASSLATLGNTIYF. The DNA for the CDR3 is TGTGCCAGCAGCTTAGCGACTCTTGGAAACACCATATATTTT.

This sequence joins TRBV2 and TRBJ2-3; D gene uncertain. The CDR3 has 13 residues. V dropped 7 bases and J dropped 1 base, with 9 bases sitting between them. Looked up from germline, CDR1 is SNHLY and CDR2 is FYNNEI. CDR3 DNA sequence: TGTGCCAGCACTGTTGGGGGCACAGATACGCAGTATTTT. Protein: CASTVGGTDTQYF.

The V gene is TRBV18, the J gene TRBJ2-3, with TRBD1 matching over 7 bases. Losses at the gene ends were 4 bases for V and 0 bases for J; bases not matched to a gene: 10. Germline-derived CDR1 and CDR2 are KGHSH and LQKENI. The CDR3 runs 17 residues. The CDR3 is CASSLISGGPSTDTQYF. DNA of the CDR3: TGTGCCAGCTCACTAATCTCAGGGGGACCTAGCACAGATACGCAGTATTTT.

This chain links TRBV4-3 with TRBJ2-3; D not certain. Germline V gene data show CDR1 as LGHNA and CDR2 as YSLEER. Trimming left V 0 bases short and J 3 bases short, with 7 bases between. The CDR3 is 14 residues long. The CDR3 DNA reads as TGCGCCAGCAGCCAAGATTATGGGACAGATACGCAGTATTTT. This gives the protein CASSQDYGTDTQYF.

The chain links TRBV29-1 to TRBJ1-1; 9 nucleotides agree with TRBD1. The CDR3 loop spans 14 amino acids. The germline gives CDR1 SQVTM, CDR2 ANQGSEA. V lost 5 bases to trimming and J lost 6 bases; unmatched junction nucleotides: 10. The CDR3 here is CSVTVDRGGPEAFF. In DNA form, the CDR3 reads TGCAGCGTTACCGTGGACAGGGGAGGACCTGAAGCTTTCTTT.

This chain joins TRBV5-4 and TRBJ2-1; 16 bases line up with TRBD2. V dropped 4 bases and J dropped 7; count of bases not matched to a gene: 8. CDR1 and CDR2 (germline): SGHNT, YYREEE (reference sequence). CDR3 length: 17 residues. The CDR3 DNA reads TGTGCCAGCAGCCCCGGGACTAGCGGGAGGGCCTCAAATGAGCAGTTCTTC. It is translated as CASSPGTSGRASNEQFF.

The gene calls are TRBV30 and TRBJ2-3; perhaps TRBD1 as D (6 bases). The CDR3 is 13 amino acids. V gave up 5 bases and J gave up 4 bases, with 13 bases separating them. Germline V CDR1 and CDR2: GTSNPN, SVGIG (reference sequence). The CDR3 sequence is CAWGQSAADTQYF. The CDR3 DNA is TGTGCCTGGGGACAGTCAGCAGCAGATACGCAGTATTTT.

J is TRBJ1-2 and V is TRBV27, with a weak D call TRBD1 (6 bases). V gave up 7 bases and J gave up 4 bases, with 19 bases separating them. This CDR3 comprises 15 residues. Germline CDR1 and CDR2: MNHEY and SMNVEV (reference sequence). CDR3 DNA: TGTGCCAGCAAGCATCCCTCCGGGACAACCTATGGCTACACCTTC. It yields the protein CASKHPSGTTYGYTF.

On this clone itself: Other DNA variants within this sample encode the same CDR3. The J gene is TRBJ2-1, the V gene TRBV29-1, with 11 bases lining up with TRBD2. V lost 6 bases to trimming and J lost 6 bases; unmatched junction nucleotides: 10. The CDR3 covers 15 residues. Germline V CDR1 and CDR2: SQVTM, ANQGSEA. CDR3 DNA: TGCAGCGTACTAAGACGACTAGCGGGGCCCAATGAGCAGTTCTTC. Translation: CSVLRRLAGPNEQFF.

About this clone itself: The identical CDR3 is also encoded by other nucleotide sequences in the sample. The chain couples TRBV5-1 to TRBJ1-5; D not certain. This CDR3 region has 13 residues. The germline V gene has CDR1 SGHRS and CDR2 YFSETQ. Trimming left V 5 bases short and J 0 bases short, with 6 bases between. CDR3 amino acids: CASSSGSNQPQHF. DNA of the CDR3: TGCGCCAGCAGTTCAGGTAGCAATCAGCCCCAGCATTTT.